The 7 T cell receptor beta chains listed next were all sequenced from one sample in a study of early T cells in non-severe SARS-CoV-2 infection. TCRdb ran MiXCR on the 5' RACE reads and lists one entry per CDR3 protein. The profile covers approximately 65,000 distinct CDR3 sequences, with roughly an eighth appearing a single time and over 11% taken by the ten largest. The sequenced sample consisted of whole blood. The receptor set was obtained from an adult who was a healthcare worker with PCR-confirmed SARS-CoV-2 infection or an uninfected control (not recorded which).

V and J are TRBV20-1 and TRBJ2-5; a possible D gene is TRBD2 (7 bases). Looked up from germline, CDR1 is DFQATT and CDR2 is SNEGSKA (reference sequence). Trimming pared 3 bases from V and 4 bases from J, leaving 21 bases between. This CDR3 has 16 amino acids. CDR3 amino acids: CSASSPWGGVGETQYF. The CDR3 DNA reads as TGCAGTGCTAGTAGCCCATGGGGGGGCGTCGGAGAGACCCAGTACTTC.

The V gene is TRBV5-4, the J gene TRBJ2-1; 10 nucleotides line up with TRBD2. The trim removed 4 bases at V and 3 bases at J, leaving 4 bases unmatched. CDR3 length: 15 residues. Germline V gives CDR1 SGHNT, CDR2 YYREEE (reference sequence). CDR3 sequence: CASSNRLAGYNEQFF. The CDR3 region has the DNA TGTGCCAGCAGCAACAGACTAGCGGGCTACAATGAGCAGTTCTTC.

V gene TRBV28 combines with J gene TRBJ1-2; no reliable D call. With 8 bases removed from V and 0 bases from J, the gap between germline ends came to 10 bases. The V gene's germline CDR1 is MDHEN and CDR2 SYDVKM. This CDR3 is built from 13 residues. The CDR3 region is CASDHQANYGYTF. The CDR3 DNA follows: TGTGCCAGCGACCACCAAGCTAACTATGGCTACACCTTC.

In this sample, this clonotype turned up a few times. The chain joins TRBV11-2 to TRBJ1-2; TRBD1 is a possible D gene (5 bases). The CDR3 spans 15 residues. Germline values: CDR1 SGHAT, CDR2 FQNNGV. The V and J ends lost 2 bases and 7 bases respectively, with 17 bases between them. The CDR3 DNA sequence: TGTGCCAGCAGCTTACGGCAGGGCGGAGGACGTGGCTACACCTTC. It is translated as CASSLRQGGGRGYTF.

This clonotype was picked up a small number of times. The chain uses TRBV12-3 or TRBV12-4 and TRBJ1-1; D is uncertain. The V and J ends lost 6 bases and 3 bases respectively, with 11 bases between them. This CDR3 is built from 13 residues. CDR3 nucleotide sequence: TGTGCCAGCAGCCCGACGATGCACACTGAAGCTTTCTTT. It yields the protein CASSPTMHTEAFF.

This clonotype appeared many times. This rearrangement joins TRBV24-1 to TRBJ2-2; TRBD1 agrees at 10 bases. The CDR3 has 15 amino acids. CDR1 KGHDR and CDR2 SFDVKD come from the germline V gene. Unmatched junction bases numbered 6, after V lost 6 bases and J lost 6 bases. The CDR3 nucleotides are TGTGCCACCAGTTCCGGGACAGGGGAATCCGGGGAGCTGTTTTTT. Translating it yields CATSSGTGESGELFF.

This clonotype was observed a handful of times. The chain recombines TRBV7-2 with TRBJ1-2; tentatively, D is TRBD1 (5 bases). CDR1 is SGHTA, CDR2 FQGNSA, per germline. V was trimmed by 5 bases and J by 2 bases, leaving 12 bases between them. This CDR3 has 14 amino acids. DNA for the CDR3: TGTGCCAGCAGCAAATTGACAGTCAACTATGGCTACACCTTC. This gives the protein CASSKLTVNYGYTF.